What follows are 9 T cell receptor beta chains derived from one specimen sequenced in a study of shared clonotypes between healthy human individuals. This table comes from immunoSEQ multiplex PCR, and its TCRdb copy is limited to in-frame clones, with some not included. Of some 450,000 clones detected, around 77% appear once; the ten largest clones hold around 13%. Sequencing used PBMCs. These receptors all stem from a woman in her 40s in good health. Some clones in this sample may be carry-over from other donors' samples.

A word on this clone: This sequence is one base from a far larger clone and is likely a read error. This chain connects TRBV28 to TRBJ1-3, with D unclear. The V end lost 2 bases, the J end lost 4 bases, and 3 bases lay between the germline ends. The CDR3 extends over 12 amino acids. Germline CDR1 reads MDHEN; CDR2 reads SYDVKM. CDR3 sequence (DNA): TGTGCCAGCAGTTTAGAGGGAAACACCATATATTTT. Its translation is CASSLEGNTIYF.

This clone was seen a single time. V usage is TRBV5-1 and J usage is TRBJ2-7; D not resolved. Per the germline V gene, CDR1 is SGHRS and CDR2 is YFSETQ. This CDR3 spans 15 amino acids. Deletions cut 4 bases from V and 6 bases from J, with 20 bases between. The CDR3, as DNA: TGCGCCAGCAGCAAGGAGTTCGGGCCGGTCGGCGAGCAGTACTTC. It is translated as CASSKEFGPVGEQYF.

Remarks on this clone: This likely came from a read error, as a far larger clone is one base away. V is TRBV28 and J is TRBJ1-1, with 7 bases aligning to TRBD1. This CDR3 is built from 14 residues. Germline values: CDR1 MDHEN, CDR2 SYDVKM. DNA for the CDR3: TGTGCCAGCAGGGTGGGACAGACCAACATTGAAGCTTTCTTT. It specifies CASRVGQTNIEAFF.

In this sample, this clone turned up a few times. The rearrangement uses TRBV5-8 and TRBJ1-5, with TRBD1 matching over 9 bases. The CDR3 totals 17 residues. The V gene's germline CDR1 is SGHTS and CDR2 YDEGEE. V shed 0 bases, J shed 6 bases, and the junction held 10 bases outside the gene matches. CDR3 sequence (DNA): TGTGCCAGCAGCTTGGCCACCCAATTACAGGGGGCTCAGCCCCAGCATTTT. This encodes CASSLATQLQGAQPQHF.

The chain uses TRBV28 and TRBJ2-2, with D perhaps being TRBD1 or TRBD2 (5 bases each). CDR1 is MDHEN and CDR2 is SYDVKM in the germline V gene. The CDR3 consists of 14 residues. V shed 3 bases and J shed 7 bases, with 12 bases lying between them. CDR3 sequence (DNA): TGTGCCAGCAGTTTCGGGGACCAGCGCGGGGAGCTGTTTTTT. This codes for CASSFGDQRGELFF.

The chain couples TRBV11-2 to TRBJ2-1, with D hard to call. CDR1 SGHAT and CDR2 FQNNGV come from the germline V gene. The CDR3 covers 14 residues. Trimming took 1 base from V and 1 from J, leaving 5 bases between them. The CDR3 loop is CASSLVLSYNEQFF. CDR3 nucleotides: TGTGCCAGCAGCTTAGTACTATCCTACAATGAGCAGTTCTTC.

There are a few counts of this clone. The chain employs TRBV28 and TRBJ2-5; D might be TRBD1 or TRBD2, each matching 5 bases. V dropped 3 bases and J dropped 5 bases, with 13 bases sitting between them. Germline CDR1 is MDHEN and CDR2 is SYDVKM. CDR3 length equals 14 residues. CDR3 residues: CASSFVGGGETQYF. CDR3 in DNA: TGTGCCAGCAGTTTTGTTGGGGGTGGGGAGACCCAGTACTTC.

On this clone itself: A far larger clone is a single base away, which makes a read error likely. The rearrangement uses TRBV11-2 and TRBJ1-3; D ambiguous. V was cut by 2 bases and J by 0 bases, with 8 bases left in between. Germline V gene data show CDR1 as SGHAT and CDR2 as FQNNGV. The CDR3 is 15 residues long. DNA of the CDR3: TGTGCCAGCAGCTTATGGCAGAGCTCTGGAAACACCATATATTTT. Translation gives CASSLWQSSGNTIYF.

The chain carries TRBV7-9 and TRBJ2-3; tentatively, D is TRBD1 or TRBD2 (5 bases each). V was trimmed by 2 bases and J by 0 bases, leaving 9 bases between them. CDR3 length: 15 residues. The germline V gene encodes CDR1 SEHNR and CDR2 FQNEAQ (reference sequence). The CDR3 bases are TGTGCCAGCAGCTTATTGGGGGAGAGCACAGATACGCAGTATTTT. It encodes CASSLLGESTDTQYF.